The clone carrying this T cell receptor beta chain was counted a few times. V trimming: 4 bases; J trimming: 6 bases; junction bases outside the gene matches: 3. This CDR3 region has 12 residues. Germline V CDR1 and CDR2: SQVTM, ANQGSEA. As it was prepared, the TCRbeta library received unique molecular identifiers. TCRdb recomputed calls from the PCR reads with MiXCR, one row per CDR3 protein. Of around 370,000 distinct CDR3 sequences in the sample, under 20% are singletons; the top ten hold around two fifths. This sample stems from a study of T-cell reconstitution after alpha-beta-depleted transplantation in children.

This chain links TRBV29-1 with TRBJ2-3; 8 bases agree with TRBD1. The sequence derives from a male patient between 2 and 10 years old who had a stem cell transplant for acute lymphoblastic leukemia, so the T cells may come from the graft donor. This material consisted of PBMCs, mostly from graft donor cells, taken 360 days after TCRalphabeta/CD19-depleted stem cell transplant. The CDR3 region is CSVGAGGDTQYF. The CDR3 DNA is TGCAGCGTTGGGGCAGGGGGCGATACGCAGTATTTT.